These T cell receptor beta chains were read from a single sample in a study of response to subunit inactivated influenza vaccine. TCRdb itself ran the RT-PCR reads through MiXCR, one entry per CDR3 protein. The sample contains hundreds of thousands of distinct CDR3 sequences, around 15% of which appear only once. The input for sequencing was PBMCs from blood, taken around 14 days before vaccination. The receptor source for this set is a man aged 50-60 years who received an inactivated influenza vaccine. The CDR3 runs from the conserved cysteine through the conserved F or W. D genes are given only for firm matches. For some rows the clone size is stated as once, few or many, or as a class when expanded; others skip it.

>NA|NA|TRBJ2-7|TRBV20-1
CSAGRRSGEQYF
TGCAGTGCTGGTAGGAGGTCGGGGGAGCAGTACTTC
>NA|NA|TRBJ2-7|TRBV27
CASSLRTSIGGPYEQYF
TGTGCCAGCAGTTTGAGGACATCCATAGGGGGACCCTACGAGCAGTACTTC
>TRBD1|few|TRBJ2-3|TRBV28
CASSADPPGQKGTDTQYF
TGTGCCAGCAGTGCAGACCCCCCGGGACAGAAAGGCACAGATACGCAGTATTTT
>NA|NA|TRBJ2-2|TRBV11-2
CASSPGWRTGELFF
TGTGCCAGCAGCCCTGGGTGGCGCACCGGGGAGCTGTTTTTT
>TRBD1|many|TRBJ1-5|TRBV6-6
CASINRQGWNPQHF
TGTGCCAGCATAAACCGACAGGGGTGGAATCCCCAGCATTTT
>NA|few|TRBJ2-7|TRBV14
CASSQDRGRFYEQYF
TGTGCCAGCAGCCAAGATCGTGGCAGATTTTACGAGCAGTACTTC
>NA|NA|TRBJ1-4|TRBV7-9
CASSHRQTATNEKLFF
TGTGCCAGCAGTCACCGACAGACAGCAACTAATGAAAAACTGTTTTTT
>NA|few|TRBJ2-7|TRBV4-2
CASSLERGEDEQYF
TGTGCCAGCAGCCTAGAAAGGGGGGAGGACGAGCAGTACTTC
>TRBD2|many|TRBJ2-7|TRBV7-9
CASSFGLTSGTYEQYF
TGTGCCAGCAGCTTTGGTTTAACTAGCGGGACATACGAGCAGTACTTC
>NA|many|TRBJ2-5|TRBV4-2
CASSPGVVRGEETQYF
TGTGCCAGCAGCCCCGGAGTGGTCAGGGGCGAAGAGACCCAGTACTTC
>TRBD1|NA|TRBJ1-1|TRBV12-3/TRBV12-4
CASSPWTGGGRVFF
TGTGCCAGCAGTCCGTGGACAGGGGGCGGGAGGGTCTTTTTT
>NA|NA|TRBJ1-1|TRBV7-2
CASSSGRSWEAFF
TGTGCCAGCAGCTCGGGACGGTCCTGGGAAGCTTTCTTT
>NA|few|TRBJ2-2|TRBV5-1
CASSIQPGLTSGELFF
TGCGCCAGCAGCATACAACCGGGACTTACATCCGGGGAGCTGTTTTTT
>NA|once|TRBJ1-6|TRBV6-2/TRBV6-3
CASRPGRYNSPLHF
TGTGCCAGCAGGCCGGGACGGTATAATTCACCCCTCCACTTT
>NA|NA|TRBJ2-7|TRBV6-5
CASSYVPGGPYEQYF
TGTGCCAGCAGTTACGTCCCCGGAGGGCCCTACGAGCAGTACTTC
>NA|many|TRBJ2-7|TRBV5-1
CASSLTAGQYEQYF
TGCGCCAGCAGCTTGACCGCGGGTCAGTACGAGCAGTACTTC
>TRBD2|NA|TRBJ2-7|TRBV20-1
CSARVGGLAGVHEQYF
TGCAGTGCTAGAGTCGGGGGACTAGCGGGAGTACACGAGCAGTACTTC
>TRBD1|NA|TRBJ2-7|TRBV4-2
CASSPGTADYEQYF
TGTGCCAGCAGCCCCGGGACAGCCGACTACGAGCAGTACTTC
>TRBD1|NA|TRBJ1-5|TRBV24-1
CATQGQARNQLQHF
TGTGCCACCCAGGGACAGGCTAGGAATCAGCTCCAGCATTTT
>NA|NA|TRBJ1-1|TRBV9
CASSVGARGTEAFF
TGTGCCAGCAGCGTAGGTGCCAGGGGCACTGAAGCTTTCTTT
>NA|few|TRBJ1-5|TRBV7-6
CASSSQGSESQHF
TGTGCCAGCAGCTCACAGGGTTCTGAGTCCCAGCATTTT
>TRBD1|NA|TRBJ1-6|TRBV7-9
CASSSRTGTNSPLHF
TGTGCCAGCAGCTCGCGGACAGGGACTAATTCACCCCTCCACTTT
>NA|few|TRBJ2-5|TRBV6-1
CASTWVGETQYF
TGTGCCAGCACGTGGGTCGGAGAGACCCAGTACTTC
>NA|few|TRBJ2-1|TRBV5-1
CASSWGGGSTNEQFF
TGCGCCAGCTCGTGGGGAGGTGGGTCAACCAATGAGCAGTTCTTC
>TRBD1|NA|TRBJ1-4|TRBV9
CASSGTGVEKLFF
TGTGCCAGCAGCGGGACAGGGGTTGAAAAACTGTTTTTT
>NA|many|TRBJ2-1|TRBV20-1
CSAKDSSEQFF
TGCAGTGCTAAGGATTCGAGTGAGCAGTTCTTC
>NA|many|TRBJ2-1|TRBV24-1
CATSDSYNEQFF
TGTGCCACCTCGGACAGCTACAATGAGCAGTTCTTC
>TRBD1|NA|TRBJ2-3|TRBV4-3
CASSQGKGDRTQYF
TGCGCCAGCAGCCAAGGGAAAGGGGACAGAACGCAGTATTTT
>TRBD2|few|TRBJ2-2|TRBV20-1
CSARGASGSLTGELFF
TGCAGTGCTAGGGGAGCTAGCGGGAGTTTGACCGGGGAGCTGTTTTTT